This T cell receptor (beta chain) originates from a study of OX40 agonist ivuxolimab in advanced cancers. Germline CDR1 reads SGHNT; CDR2 reads YYREEE (reference sequence). This CDR3 is built from 15 residues. V dropped 0 bases and J dropped 4 bases, with 11 bases sitting between them. Some clones are missing from TCRdb's copy, which holds only in-frame ones; the method was immunoSEQ multiplex PCR. The data contain about 70,000 clones, 80% to 90% of them singletons. The clonotype originates from an adult with an advanced solid tumor such as melanoma, head and neck, liver or kidney cancer. The chain recombines TRBV5-4 with TRBJ2-1, with D maybe TRBD2 (7 bases). The sequenced sample was CD4+ or CD8+ T cells sorted from blood, obtained in a trial of the OX40 agonist ivuxolimab. The CDR3 is CASSLGRGGYNEQFF. The CDR3 nucleotides read TGTGCCAGCAGCTTGGGAAGGGGGGGTTACAATGAGCAGTTCTTC.